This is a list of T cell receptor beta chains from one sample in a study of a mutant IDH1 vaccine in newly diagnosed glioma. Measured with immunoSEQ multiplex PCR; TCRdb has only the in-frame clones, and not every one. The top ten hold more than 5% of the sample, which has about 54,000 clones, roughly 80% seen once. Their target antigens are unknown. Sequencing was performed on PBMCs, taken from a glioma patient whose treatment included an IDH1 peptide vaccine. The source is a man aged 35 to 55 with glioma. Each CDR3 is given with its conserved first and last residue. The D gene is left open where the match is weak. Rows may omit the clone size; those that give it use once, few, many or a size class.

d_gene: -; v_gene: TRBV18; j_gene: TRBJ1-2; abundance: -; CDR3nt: TGTGCCAGCTCACCAAGCAGGGACTCCTATGGCTACACCTTC; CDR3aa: CASSPSRDSYGYTF
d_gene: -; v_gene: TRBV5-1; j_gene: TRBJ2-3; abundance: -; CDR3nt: TGCGCCAGCAGCTACTCCGGGACGGGGGGCACAGATACGCAGTATTTT; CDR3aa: CASSYSGTGGTDTQYF
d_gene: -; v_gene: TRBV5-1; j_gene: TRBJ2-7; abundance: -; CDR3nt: TGCGCCAGCAGCTTGTTTGTATCCTACGAGCAGTACTTC; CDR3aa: CASSLFVSYEQYF
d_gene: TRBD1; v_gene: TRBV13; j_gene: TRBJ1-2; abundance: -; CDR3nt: TGTGCCAGCAGCTTACCCGGGACAGGGTGGAACGATGGCTACACCTTC; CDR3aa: CASSLPGTGWNDGYTF
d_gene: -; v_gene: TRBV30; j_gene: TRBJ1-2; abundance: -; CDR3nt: TGTGCCTGGAGTATCGGGGGATCGAGTGTCCAGGGCACCTTC; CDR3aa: CAWSIGGSSVQGTF
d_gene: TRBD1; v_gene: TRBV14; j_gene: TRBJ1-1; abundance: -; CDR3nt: TGTGCCAGCAGCTCCGGACAGGGGGTCTTGGCCACTGAAGCTTTCTTT; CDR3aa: CASSSGQGVLATEAFF
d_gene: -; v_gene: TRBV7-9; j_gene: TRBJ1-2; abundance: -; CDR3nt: TGTGCCAGCAGCCTCGCAGACTATGGCTACACCTTC; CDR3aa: CASSLADYGYTF
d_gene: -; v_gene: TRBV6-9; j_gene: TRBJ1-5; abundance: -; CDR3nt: TGTGCCAGCAGTTCCTTCAGAGGGCCCCAGCATTTT; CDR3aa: CASSSFRGPQHF
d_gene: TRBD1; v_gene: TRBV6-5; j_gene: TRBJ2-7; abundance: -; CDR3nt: TGTGCCAGCAGTTGGGACAGGGAAACTGCCTACGAGCAGTACTTC; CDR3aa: CASSWDRETAYEQYF
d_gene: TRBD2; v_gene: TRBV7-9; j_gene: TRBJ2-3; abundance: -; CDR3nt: TGTGCCAGCTCGCGGGGGACAGATACGCAGTATTTT; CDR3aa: CASSRGTDTQYF
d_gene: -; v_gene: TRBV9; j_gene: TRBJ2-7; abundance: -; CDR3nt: TGTGCCAGCAGCCTCCAGGGAACCACCTACGAGCAGTACTTC; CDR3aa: CASSLQGTTYEQYF
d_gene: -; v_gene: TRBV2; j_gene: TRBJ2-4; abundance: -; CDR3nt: TGTGCCAGCAGTTATCCGGGACAACTAAACATTCAGTACTTC; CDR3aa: CASSYPGQLNIQYF
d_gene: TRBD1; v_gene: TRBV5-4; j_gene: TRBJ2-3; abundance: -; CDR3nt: TGTGCCAGCAGCCCCGGGACAGGGAGCACAGATACGCAGTATTTT; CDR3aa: CASSPGTGSTDTQYF
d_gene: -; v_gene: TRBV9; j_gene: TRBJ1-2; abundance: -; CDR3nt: TGTGCCAGCAGCGTAGGACGGGGGCTGGGTGGCTACACCTTC; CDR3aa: CASSVGRGLGGYTF
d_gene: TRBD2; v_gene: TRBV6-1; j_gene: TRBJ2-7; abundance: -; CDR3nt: TGTGCCAGCAGTATGTCGGGGGGTCCCTACGAGCAGTACTTC; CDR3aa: CASSMSGGPYEQYF
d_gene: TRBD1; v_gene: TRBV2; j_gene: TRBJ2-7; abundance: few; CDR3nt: TGTGCCAAACAACCCGGGACAGGATCCTACGAGCAGTACTTC; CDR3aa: CAKQPGTGSYEQYF
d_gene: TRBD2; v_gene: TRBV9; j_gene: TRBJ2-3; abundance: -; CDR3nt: TGTGCCAGCAGCGTAGTTGGGCGGGGGGACGCAAATACGCAGTATTTT; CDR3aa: CASSVVGRGDANTQYF
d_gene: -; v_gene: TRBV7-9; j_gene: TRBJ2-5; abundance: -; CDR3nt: TGTGCCAGCAGCTTAGTGTCAGGTCAAGAGACCCAGTACTTC; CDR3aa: CASSLVSGQETQYF
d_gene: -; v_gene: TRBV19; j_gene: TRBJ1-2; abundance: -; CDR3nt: TGTGCCAGTAGTATGGGCAGGGGTAACTATGGCTACACCTTC; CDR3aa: CASSMGRGNYGYTF
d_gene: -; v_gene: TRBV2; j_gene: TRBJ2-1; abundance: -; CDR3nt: TGTGCCAGCACGGCGTTGACCTACAATGAGCAGTTCTTC; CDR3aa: CASTALTYNEQFF
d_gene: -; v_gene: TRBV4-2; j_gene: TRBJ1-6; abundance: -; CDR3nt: TGTGCCAGCAGCCAACCGGGACTTAGGTCGTCCTATAATTCACCCCTCCACTTT; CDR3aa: CASSQPGLRSSYNSPLHF
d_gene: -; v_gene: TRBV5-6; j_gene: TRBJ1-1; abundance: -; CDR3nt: TGTGCCAGCAGCTTGAGACGCAGCTTGGGCACTGAAGCTTTCTTT; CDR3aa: CASSLRRSLGTEAFF
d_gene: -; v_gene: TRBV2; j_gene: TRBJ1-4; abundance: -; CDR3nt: TGTGCCAGCAAATATGAGAGTCTTCGTGAAAAACTGTTTTTT; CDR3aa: CASKYESLREKLFF
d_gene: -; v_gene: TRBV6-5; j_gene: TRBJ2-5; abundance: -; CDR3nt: TGTGCCAGCAGTTACTCCCTACAGAGGGAGACCCAGTACTTC; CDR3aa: CASSYSLQRETQYF
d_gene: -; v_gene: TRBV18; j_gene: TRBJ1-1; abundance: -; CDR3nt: TGTGCCAGCTCACCAGGTCGGGACGGCCTCATGAACACTGAAGCTTTCTTT; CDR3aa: CASSPGRDGLMNTEAFF
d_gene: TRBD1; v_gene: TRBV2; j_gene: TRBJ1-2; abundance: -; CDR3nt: TGTGCCAGCAGTGAACAGGGGGTCGTAGGAGGGGGCTACACCTTC; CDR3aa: CASSEQGVVGGGYTF
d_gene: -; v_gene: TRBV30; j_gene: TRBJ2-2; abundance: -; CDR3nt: TGTGCCTGGAGAAAAAGGACCACCGGGGAGCTGTTTTTT; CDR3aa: CAWRKRTTGELFF
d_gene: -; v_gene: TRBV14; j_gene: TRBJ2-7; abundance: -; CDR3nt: TGTGCCAGCAGCCAAGGTGTGGGGCAGTACTTC; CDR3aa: CASSQGVGQYF
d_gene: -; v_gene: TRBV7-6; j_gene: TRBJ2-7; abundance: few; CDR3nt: TGTGCCAGCAGCCAAAATACAGGCCCCTACGAGCAGTACTTC; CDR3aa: CASSQNTGPYEQYF
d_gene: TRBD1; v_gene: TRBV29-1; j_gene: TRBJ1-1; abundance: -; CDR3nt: TGCAGCCCGAGTCCCGGGACAGGGGGCACTGAAGCTTTCTTT; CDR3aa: CSPSPGTGGTEAFF
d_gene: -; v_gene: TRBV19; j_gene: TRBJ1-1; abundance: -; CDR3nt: TGTGCCAGTAGTGTGCCGGGGGTAAGGACTGAAGCTTTCTTT; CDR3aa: CASSVPGVRTEAFF
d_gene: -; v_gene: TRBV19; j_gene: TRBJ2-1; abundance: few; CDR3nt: TGTGCCAGTAGTATAGTTGCAGAGGGCAATGAGCAGTTCTTC; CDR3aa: CASSIVAEGNEQFF
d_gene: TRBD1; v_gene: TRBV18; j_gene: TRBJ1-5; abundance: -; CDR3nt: TGTGCCAGCTCACCACCGGGACAGGCGAATCAGCCCCAGCATTTT; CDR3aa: CASSPPGQANQPQHF
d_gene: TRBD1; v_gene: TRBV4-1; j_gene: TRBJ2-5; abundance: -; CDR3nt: TGCGCCAGCAGCCGGGACAGGGAAGAGACCCAGTACTTC; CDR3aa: CASSRDREETQYF
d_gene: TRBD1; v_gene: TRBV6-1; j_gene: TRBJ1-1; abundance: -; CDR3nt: TGTGCCAGCAGTGAAGCAATCGGACAGGGCTTGAACACTGAAGCTTTCTTT; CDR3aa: CASSEAIGQGLNTEAFF
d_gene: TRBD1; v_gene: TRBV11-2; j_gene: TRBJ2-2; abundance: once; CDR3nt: TGTGCCAGCAGCTTGGGGCGAGGGGGCAGGATCACCGGGGAGCTGTTTTTT; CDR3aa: CASSLGRGGRITGELFF
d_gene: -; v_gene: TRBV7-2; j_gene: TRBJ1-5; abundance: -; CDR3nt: TGTGCCAGCAGCTTACTCGCGGGCAATCAGCCCCAGCATTTT; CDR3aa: CASSLLAGNQPQHF
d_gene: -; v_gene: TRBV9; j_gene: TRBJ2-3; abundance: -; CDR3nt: TGTGCCAGCAGCCCAGGGCAGGGATCCCTCACAGATACGCAGTATTTT; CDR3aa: CASSPGQGSLTDTQYF
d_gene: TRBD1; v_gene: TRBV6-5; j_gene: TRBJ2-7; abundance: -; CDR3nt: TGTGCCAGCAGTGCCACCGGGACAGGGGGTGAGCAGTACTTC; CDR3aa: CASSATGTGGEQYF
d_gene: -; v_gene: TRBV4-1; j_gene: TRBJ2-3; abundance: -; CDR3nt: TGCGCCAGCAGCCAAGTGGCCGTAAACACAGATACGCAGTATTTT; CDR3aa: CASSQVAVNTDTQYF
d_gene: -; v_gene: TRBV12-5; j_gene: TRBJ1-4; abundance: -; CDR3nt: TGTGCTAGTGGTCCCAGCCAGCCTGGTGAAAAACTGTTTTTT; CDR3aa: CASGPSQPGEKLFF
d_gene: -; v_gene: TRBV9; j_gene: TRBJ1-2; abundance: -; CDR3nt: TGTGCCAGCAGCGCCAGGGGTATCGACTATGGCTACACCTTC; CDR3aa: CASSARGIDYGYTF
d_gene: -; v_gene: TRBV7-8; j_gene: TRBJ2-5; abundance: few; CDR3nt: TGTGCCAGCAGCTTAGCGGAGGGGAATCTTGGGACCCAGTACTTC; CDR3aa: CASSLAEGNLGTQYF
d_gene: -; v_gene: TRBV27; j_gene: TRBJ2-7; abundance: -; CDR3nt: TGTGCCAGCAGTACGGACAGATGGAGCTCCTACGAGCAGTACTTC; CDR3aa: CASSTDRWSSYEQYF
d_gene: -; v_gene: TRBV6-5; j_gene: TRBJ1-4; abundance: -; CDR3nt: TGTGCCAGCAGTTACTGGGCATCAACTAATGAAAAACTGTTTTTT; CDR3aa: CASSYWASTNEKLFF
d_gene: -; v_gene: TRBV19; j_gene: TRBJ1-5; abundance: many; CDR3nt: TGTGCCAGTAGTTTTGTCAATCAGCCCCAGCATTTT; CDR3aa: CASSFVNQPQHF
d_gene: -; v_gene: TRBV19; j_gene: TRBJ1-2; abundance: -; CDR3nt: TGTGCCAGTACCATGTCCGTGGGTAACTATGGCTACACCTTC; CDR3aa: CASTMSVGNYGYTF
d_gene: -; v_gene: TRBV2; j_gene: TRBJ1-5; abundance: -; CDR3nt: TGTGCCAGCAGTTTGGACAGAACCAATCAGCCCCAGCATTTT; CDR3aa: CASSLDRTNQPQHF
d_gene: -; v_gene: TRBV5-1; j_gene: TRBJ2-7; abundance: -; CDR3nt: TGCGCCAGCAGCTTACAGGGATCCTACGAGCAGTACTTC; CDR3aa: CASSLQGSYEQYF
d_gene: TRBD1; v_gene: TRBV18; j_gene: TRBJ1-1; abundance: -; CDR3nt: TGTGCCAGCTCATCGCCCGCAGGGGGGAACACTGAAGCTTTCTTT; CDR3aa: CASSSPAGGNTEAFF
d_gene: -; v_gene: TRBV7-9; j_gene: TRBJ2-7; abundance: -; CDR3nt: TGTGCCAGCAGCTTTCACTCAGGGCCCTCCTGGTACGAGCAGTACTTC; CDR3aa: CASSFHSGPSWYEQYF
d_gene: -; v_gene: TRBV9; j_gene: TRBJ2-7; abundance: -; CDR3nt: TGTGCCAGCAGCCCCCGGGGCAGCCCAGGCACCTACGAGCAGTACTTC; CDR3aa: CASSPRGSPGTYEQYF
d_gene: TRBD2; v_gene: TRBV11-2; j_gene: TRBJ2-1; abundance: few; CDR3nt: TGTGCCAGCAGCTTGGGACTAGCGAGGAATGAGCAGTTCTTC; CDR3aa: CASSLGLARNEQFF
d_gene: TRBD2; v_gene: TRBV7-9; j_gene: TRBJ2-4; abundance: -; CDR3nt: TGTGCCAGCAGCTTAGATCAGGGAGGGGACAAAAACATTCAGTACTTC; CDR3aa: CASSLDQGGDKNIQYF
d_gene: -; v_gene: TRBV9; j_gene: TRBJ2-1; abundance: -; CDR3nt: TGTGCCAGCAGCGGGGCAGGGACGAGCGTTGGGTCCTACAATGAGCAGTTCTTC; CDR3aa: CASSGAGTSVGSYNEQFF
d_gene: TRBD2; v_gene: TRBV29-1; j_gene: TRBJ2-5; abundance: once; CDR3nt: TGCAGCGTTGCCCTAGCGGGGGAAGAGACCCAGTACTTC; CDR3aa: CSVALAGEETQYF
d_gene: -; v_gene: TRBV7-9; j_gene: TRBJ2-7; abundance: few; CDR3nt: TGTGCCAGCAGCCCCAGGGAGAGCTCCTACGAGCAGTACTTC; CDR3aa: CASSPRESSYEQYF